The source of this T cell receptor beta chain is a study of beta chain features in type 1 diabetes. General study results and limits: Naive, central memory and Treg TCRB repertoires seemed to resemble each other more closely in patients than they did in healthy donors.

What was sequenced were expressed TCRB transcripts, since all of the isolated RNA had been reverse transcribed. Clones were read by immunoSEQ multiplex PCR, and TCRdb kept only the in-frame ones, dropping some. The table shows around 300,000 clones, with around 15% occurring only once. This clone has just a few counts. Its antigen is still unknown. V dropped 10 bases and J dropped 0 bases, with 13 bases sitting between them. The germline CDR1 and CDR2 sequences are LNHDA and SQIVND (reference sequence). The length of the CDR3 is 15 residues. The J gene is TRBJ2-6, the V gene TRBV19; no definite D call. The sequencing sample was made of central memory CD4+ T cells from blood. The sequence derives from a man younger than 45 in good health. CDR3 sequence reads: CATSLLSSGANVLTF. CDR3 bases: TGTGCCACCTCTCTACTTAGCTCTGGGGCCAACGTCCTGACTTTC.